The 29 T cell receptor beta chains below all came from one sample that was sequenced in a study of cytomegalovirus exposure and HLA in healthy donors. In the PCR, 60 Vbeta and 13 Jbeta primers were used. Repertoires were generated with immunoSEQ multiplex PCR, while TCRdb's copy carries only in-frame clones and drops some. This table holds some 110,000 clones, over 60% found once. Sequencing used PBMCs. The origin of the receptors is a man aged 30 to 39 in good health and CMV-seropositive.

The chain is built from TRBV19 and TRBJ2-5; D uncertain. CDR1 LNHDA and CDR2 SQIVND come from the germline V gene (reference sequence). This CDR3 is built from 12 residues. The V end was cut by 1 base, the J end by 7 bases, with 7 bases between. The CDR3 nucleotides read TGTGCCAGTAGTATAGCCCCCGGGACCCAGTACTTC. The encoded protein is CASSIAPGTQYF.

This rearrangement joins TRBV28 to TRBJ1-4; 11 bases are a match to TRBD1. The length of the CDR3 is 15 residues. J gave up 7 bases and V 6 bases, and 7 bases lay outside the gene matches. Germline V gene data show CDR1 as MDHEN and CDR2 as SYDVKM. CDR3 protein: CASSTPGQGGEKLFF. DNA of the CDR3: TGTGCCAGCAGCACCCCGGGACAGGGGGGTGAAAAACTGTTTTTT.

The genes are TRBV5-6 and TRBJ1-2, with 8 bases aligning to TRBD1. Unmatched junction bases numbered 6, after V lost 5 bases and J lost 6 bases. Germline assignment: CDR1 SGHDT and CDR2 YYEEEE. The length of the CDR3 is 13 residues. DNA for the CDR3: TGTGCCAGCAGGACCGCAGGGGGCGATGGCTACACCTTC. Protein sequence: CASRTAGGDGYTF.

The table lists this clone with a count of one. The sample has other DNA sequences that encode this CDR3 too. The CDR3: CASSVGGYTEAFF. The DNA of the CDR3 is TGTGCCAGCAGCGTAGGAGGGTACACTGAAGCTTTCTTT. The chain employs TRBV9 and TRBJ1-1, with no clear D. Germline V gives CDR1 SGDLS, CDR2 YYNGEE. This CDR3 is built from 13 residues. The ends were cut back, 0 bases at V and 3 bases at J, with 6 bases in the middle.

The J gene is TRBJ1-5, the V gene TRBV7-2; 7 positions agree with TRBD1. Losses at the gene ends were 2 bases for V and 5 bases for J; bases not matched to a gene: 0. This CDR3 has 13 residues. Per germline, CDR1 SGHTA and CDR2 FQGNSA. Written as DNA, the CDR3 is TGTGCCAGCAGCTTACAGGGGGATCAGCCCCAGCATTTT. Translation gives CASSLQGDQPQHF.

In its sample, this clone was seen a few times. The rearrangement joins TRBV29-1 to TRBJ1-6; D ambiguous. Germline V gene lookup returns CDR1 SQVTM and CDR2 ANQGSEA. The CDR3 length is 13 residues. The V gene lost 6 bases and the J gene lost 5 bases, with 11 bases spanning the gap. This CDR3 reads CSVVTGNNSPLHF. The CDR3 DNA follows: TGCAGCGTCGTGACGGGGAATAATTCACCCCTCCACTTT.

As DNA, the CDR3 is TGTGCCTGGAGTCTAAGGTGGGCCTATGGCTACACCTTC. Translating gives CAWSLRWAYGYTF. The chain employs TRBV30 and TRBJ1-2; D uncertain. In germline, CDR1 is GTSNPN, CDR2 SVGIG (reference sequence). Trimming shortened V by 2 bases and J by 4 bases, and 11 bases separated the two germline ends. The CDR3 length is 13 residues. The complete variable domain, with remaining parts taken from reference TRBV30 and TRBJ1-2, reads SQTIHQWPATLVQPVGSPLSLECTVEGTSNPNLYWYRQAAGRGLQLLFYSVGIGQISSEVPQNLSASRPQDRQFILSSKKLLLSDSGFYLCAWSLRWAYGYTFGSGTRLTVV.

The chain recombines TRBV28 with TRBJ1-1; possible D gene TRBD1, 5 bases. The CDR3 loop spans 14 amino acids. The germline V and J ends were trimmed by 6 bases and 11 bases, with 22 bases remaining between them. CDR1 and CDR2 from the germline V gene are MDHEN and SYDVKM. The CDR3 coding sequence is TGTGCCAGCAGCTCAACCTCGGGGGGTGGTTGGGCTTTCTTT. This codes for CASSSTSGGGWAFF.

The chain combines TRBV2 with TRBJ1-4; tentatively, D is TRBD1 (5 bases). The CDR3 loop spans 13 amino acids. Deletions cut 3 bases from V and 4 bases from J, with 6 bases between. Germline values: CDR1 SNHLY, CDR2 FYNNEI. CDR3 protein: CASSDRVNEKLFF. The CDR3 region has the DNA TGTGCCAGCAGTGACAGGGTTAATGAAAAACTGTTTTTT.

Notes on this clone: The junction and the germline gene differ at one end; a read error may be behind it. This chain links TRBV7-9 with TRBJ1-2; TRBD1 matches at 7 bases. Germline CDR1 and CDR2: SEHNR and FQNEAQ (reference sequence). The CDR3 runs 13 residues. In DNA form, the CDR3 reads TGTGCCAGCACGGACAGGCGCGGCTATGGCTACCCCTTC. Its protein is CASTDRRGYGYPF.

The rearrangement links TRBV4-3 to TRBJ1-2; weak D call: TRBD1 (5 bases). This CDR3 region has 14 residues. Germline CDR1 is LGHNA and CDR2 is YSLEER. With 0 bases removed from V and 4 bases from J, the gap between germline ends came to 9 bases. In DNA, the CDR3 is TGCGCCAGCAGCCAAGATGGGGCAAGCTATGGCTACACCTTC. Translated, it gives CASSQDGASYGYTF.

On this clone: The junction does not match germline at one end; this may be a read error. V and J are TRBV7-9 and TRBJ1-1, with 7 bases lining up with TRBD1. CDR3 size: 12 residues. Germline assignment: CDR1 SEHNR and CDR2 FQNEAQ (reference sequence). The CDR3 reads CSSTGVNTEAFF. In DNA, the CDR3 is TGTTCCAGCACAGGGGTGAACACTGAAGCTTTCTTT.

In DNA form, the CDR3 reads TGTGCCAGCAGCGCCTTCGAGGGTGGAAACACCATATATTTT. Translating it yields CASSAFEGGNTIYF. This rearrangement joins TRBV9 to TRBJ1-3; no firm D call. The length of the CDR3 is 14 residues. Trimming removed 3 bases from V and 3 bases from J, with 10 bases in between. The germline V gene encodes CDR1 SGDLS and CDR2 YYNGEE.

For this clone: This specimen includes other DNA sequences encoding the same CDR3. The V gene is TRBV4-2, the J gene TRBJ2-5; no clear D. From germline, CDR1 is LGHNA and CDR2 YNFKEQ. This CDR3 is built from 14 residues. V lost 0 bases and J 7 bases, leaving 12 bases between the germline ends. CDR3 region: CASSQDVRPGTQYF. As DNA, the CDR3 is TGTGCCAGCAGCCAAGACGTACGCCCGGGGACCCAGTACTTC.

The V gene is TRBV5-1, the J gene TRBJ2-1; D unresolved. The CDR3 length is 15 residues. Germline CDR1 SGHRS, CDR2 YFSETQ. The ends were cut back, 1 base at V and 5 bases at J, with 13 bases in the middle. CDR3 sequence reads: CASSLTVRADNEQFF. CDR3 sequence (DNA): TGCGCCAGCAGCTTGACGGTGAGAGCTGACAATGAGCAGTTCTTC.

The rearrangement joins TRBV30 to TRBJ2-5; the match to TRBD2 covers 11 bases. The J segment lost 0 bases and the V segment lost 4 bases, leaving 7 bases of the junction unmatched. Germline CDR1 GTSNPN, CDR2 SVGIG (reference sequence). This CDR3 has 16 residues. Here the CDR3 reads CAWNSGTSGHQETQYF. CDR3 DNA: TGTGCCTGGAACTCCGGGACTAGCGGACACCAAGAGACCCAGTACTTC.

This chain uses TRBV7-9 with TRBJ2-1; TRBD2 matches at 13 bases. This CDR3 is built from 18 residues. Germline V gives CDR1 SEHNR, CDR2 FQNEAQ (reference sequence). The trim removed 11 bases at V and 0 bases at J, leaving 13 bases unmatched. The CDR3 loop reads CAAAHPLAGGPSYNEQFF. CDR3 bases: TGTGCCGCCGCCCACCCACTAGCGGGGGGGCCCTCCTACAATGAGCAGTTCTTC.

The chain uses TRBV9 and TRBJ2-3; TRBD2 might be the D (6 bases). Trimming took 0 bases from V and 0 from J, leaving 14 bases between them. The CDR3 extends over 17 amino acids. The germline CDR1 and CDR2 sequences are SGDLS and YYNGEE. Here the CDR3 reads CASSVGALGTSTDTQYF. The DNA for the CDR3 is TGTGCCAGCAGCGTAGGAGCGTTAGGGACTAGCACAGATACGCAGTATTTT.

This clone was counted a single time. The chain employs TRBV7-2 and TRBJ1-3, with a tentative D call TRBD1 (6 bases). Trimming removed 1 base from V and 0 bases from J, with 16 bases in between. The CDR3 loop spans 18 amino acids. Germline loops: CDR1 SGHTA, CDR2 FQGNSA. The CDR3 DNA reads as TGTGCCAGCAGCTTAGTGTCAGGGGTCTACCCCTCTGGAAACACCATATATTTT. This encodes CASSLVSGVYPSGNTIYF.

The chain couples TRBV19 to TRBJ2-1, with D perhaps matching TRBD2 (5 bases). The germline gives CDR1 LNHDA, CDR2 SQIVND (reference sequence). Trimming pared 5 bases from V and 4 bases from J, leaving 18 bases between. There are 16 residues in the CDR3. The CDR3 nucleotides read TGTGCCAGTAGTCTACCAGGCGGGCGCGCTTACAATGAGCAGTTCTTC. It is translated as CASSLPGGRAYNEQFF.

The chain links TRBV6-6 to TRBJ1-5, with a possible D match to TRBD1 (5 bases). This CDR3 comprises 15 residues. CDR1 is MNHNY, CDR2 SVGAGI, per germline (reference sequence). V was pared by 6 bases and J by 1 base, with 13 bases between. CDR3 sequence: CASSPGGGSNQPQHF. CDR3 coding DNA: TGTGCCAGCAGCCCCGGCGGGGGAAGCAATCAGCCCCAGCATTTT.

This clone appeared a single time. CDR3 in DNA: TGTGCCTGGAGTTTTGGAGGACAGATAGGCTACACCTTC. Its translation is CAWSFGGQIGYTF. The chain couples TRBV30 to TRBJ1-2; possible D gene TRBD1, 6 bases. V was clipped by 2 bases and J by 8 bases, with 15 bases between them. CDR1 is GTSNPN, CDR2 SVGIG, per germline (reference sequence). The length of the CDR3 is 13 residues.

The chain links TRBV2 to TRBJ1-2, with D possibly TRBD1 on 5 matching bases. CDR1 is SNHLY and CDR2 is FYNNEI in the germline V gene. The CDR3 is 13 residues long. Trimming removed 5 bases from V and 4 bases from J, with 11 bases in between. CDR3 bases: TGTGCCAGCAGTCCAGGGCTATCCTATGGCTACACCTTC. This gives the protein CASSPGLSYGYTF.

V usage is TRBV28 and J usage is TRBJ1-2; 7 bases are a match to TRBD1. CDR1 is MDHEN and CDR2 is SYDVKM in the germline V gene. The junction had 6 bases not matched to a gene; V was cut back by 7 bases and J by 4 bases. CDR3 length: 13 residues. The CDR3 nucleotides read TGTGCCAGCACCGACGGGACAGCCTATGGCTACACCTTC. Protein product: CASTDGTAYGYTF.

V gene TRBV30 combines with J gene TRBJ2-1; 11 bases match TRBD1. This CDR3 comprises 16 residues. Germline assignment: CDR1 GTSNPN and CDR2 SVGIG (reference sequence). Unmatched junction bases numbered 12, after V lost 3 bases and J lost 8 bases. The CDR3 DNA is TGTGCCTGGAGGGCCCGGGACAGGGGGTTTGGGGATGAGCAGTTCTTC. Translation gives CAWRARDRGFGDEQFF.

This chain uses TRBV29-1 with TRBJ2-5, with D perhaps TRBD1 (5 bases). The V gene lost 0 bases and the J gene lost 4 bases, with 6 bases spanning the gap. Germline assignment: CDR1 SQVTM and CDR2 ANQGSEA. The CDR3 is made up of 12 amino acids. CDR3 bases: TGCAGCGTTGAAGAAAGGGGAGAGACCCAGTACTTC. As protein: CSVEERGETQYF. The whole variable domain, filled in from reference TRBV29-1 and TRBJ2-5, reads SAVISQKPSRDICQRGTSLTIQCQVDSQVTMMFWYRQQPGQSLTLIATANQGSEATYESGFVIDKFPISRPNLTFSTLTVSNMSPEDSSIYLCSVEERGETQYFGPGTRLLVL.

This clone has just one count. DNA for the CDR3: TGCGCCAGCAGCTTGCCACCCGGGGTGGGGAACACTGAAGCTTTCTTT. Protein sequence: CASSLPPGVGNTEAFF. The J gene is TRBJ1-1, the V gene TRBV5-1; D unclear. Germline V CDR1 and CDR2: SGHRS, YFSETQ. V dropped 1 base and J dropped 1 base, with 14 bases sitting between them. The CDR3 is made up of 16 amino acids.

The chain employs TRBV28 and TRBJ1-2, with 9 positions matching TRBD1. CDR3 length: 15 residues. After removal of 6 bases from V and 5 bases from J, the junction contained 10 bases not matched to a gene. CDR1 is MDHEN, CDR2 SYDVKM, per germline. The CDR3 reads CASSQPGQGPYGYTF. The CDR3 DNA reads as TGTGCCAGCAGCCAACCGGGACAGGGACCTTATGGCTACACCTTC.

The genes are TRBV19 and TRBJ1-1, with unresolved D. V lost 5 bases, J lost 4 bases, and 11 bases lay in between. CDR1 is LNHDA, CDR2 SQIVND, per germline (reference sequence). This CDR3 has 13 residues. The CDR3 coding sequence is TGTGCCAGTAGTCCCGGACTGTCCACTGAAGCTTTCTTT. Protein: CASSPGLSTEAFF. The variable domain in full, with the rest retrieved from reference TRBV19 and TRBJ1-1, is DGGITQSPKYLFRKEGQNVTLSCEQNLNHDAMYWYRQDPGQGLRLIYYSQIVNDFQKGDIAEGYSVSREKKESFPLTVTSAQKNPTAFYLCASSPGLSTEAFFGQGTRLTVV.